The clone carrying this TCR beta chain was found a few times. V dropped 3 bases and J dropped 0 bases, with 16 bases sitting between them. The CDR3 runs 17 residues. This sample stems from a study of identical twins. TCRdb ran MiXCR on the 5' RACE reads and lists one entry per CDR3 protein. The table records 300,000 to 400,000 distinct CDR3 sequences, roughly 12% of them present only once. These sequences were also reported in another study, on yellow fever vaccine responses in identical twins.

The specimen sequenced was CD8+ T cells sorted from blood. The chain joins TRBV12-3 or TRBV12-4 to TRBJ2-3; D gene uncertain. The sequence came from a woman younger than 30 in good health. The CDR3 region is CASSFPEQSYSTDTQYF. The CDR3 nucleotides are TGTGCCAGCAGTTTCCCGGAACAGAGCTATAGCACAGATACGCAGTATTTT.